This T cell receptor (beta chain) was found in a study of blood T cell repertoires in COVID-19. Study summary: Some COVID-19 samples were acute and others convalescent; all came from the United States, Italy and Spain. PBMCs, B-cell-depleted T cells, or T cells were the source of the cDNA or gDNA that made up the material.

Per the germline V gene, CDR1 is SGHNT and CDR2 is YYREEE (reference sequence). There are 15 residues in the CDR3. J was trimmed by 9 bases and V by 5 bases; bases with no gene match: 13. Authors' methods: Cell counts per sample came from amplifying reference gene primers. Repertoires were generated with immunoSEQ multiplex PCR, while TCRdb's copy carries only in-frame clones and drops some. That table furnishes V, J and clone size, whereas the DNA furnished D and trimming. The table includes approximately 210,000 clones, 84% detected once. J is TRBJ2-5 and V is TRBV5-4; 10 bases map to TRBD2. The specimen was peripheral blood. This sequence was found in a woman in her 50s with active or convalescent COVID-19. The CDR3 is CASRKGLAEVTAQYF. The CDR3 nucleotides read TGTGCCAGCAGGAAAGGACTAGCGGAGGTTACGGCCCAGTACTTC.